This T cell receptor (beta chain) derives from a study of vaccination effects on CD4 cells after COVID-19. Study summary: The two convalescent patients provided samples 16 days and one week before vaccination. Findings and caveats of the study: The study found marked clonal contraction of infection- and vaccine-induced clones late after vaccination.

V was clipped by 6 bases and J by 1 base; unmatched bases: 7. The V gene's germline CDR1 is MNHEY and CDR2 SMNVEV (reference sequence). This CDR3 has 15 amino acids. Within the ViraFEST assay, antigen-specific CD4+ T cells underwent expansion with viral peptide pools prior to sequencing. At the end of less than 12 days of culture, CD4+ T cells were isolated. The person was diagnosed with PCR-confirmed SARS-CoV-2 infection between March and December 2020. They grew a few million PBMC in each well, adding about 10 IU/ml IL-2 and 8.5 to 10 ug/ml peptides. The authors exchanged half the medium for IL-2 medium on days 3 and 7. Notes on this clone: What it recognizes is unknown.

Data came from immunoSEQ multiplex PCR; TCRdb stores just in-frame clones and leaves some out. This table holds tens of thousands of clones, approximately 80% found once. V and J are TRBV27 and TRBJ2-3; the match to TRBD1 covers 7 bases. The starting material was CD4+ T cells from PBMCs cultured with HCoV-NL63 spike peptides, obtained before COVID-19 vaccination. The TCR comes from a human donor who had a prior SARS-CoV-2 infection. The CDR3 DNA reads as TGTGCCAGCAGAGTCAGGGGGTCCCGCACAGATACGCAGTATTTT. Translation gives CASRVRGSRTDTQYF.